The 30 T cell receptor beta chains listed next were all sequenced from one sample in a study of OX40 agonist ivuxolimab in advanced cancers. The receptor library was made with the immunoSEQ multiplex PCR assay. The clones in this table, taken by TCRdb from immuneACCESS, are in-frame only. Not every clone is retained; where verified, under half of the shortfall comes from an unresolved V gene, and the cause of the rest is unknown. This sample gives roughly 80,000 clones in total; 70% to 90% of them show up just once. Of the sample, approximately 0.78% is held by the ten largest clones. The source material was CD4+ or CD8+ T cells sorted from blood, sampled in a trial of the OX40 agonist ivuxolimab. All receptors come from an adult with an advanced solid tumor such as melanoma, head and neck, liver or kidney cancer.

The table lists this clone with a count of one. V and J are TRBV19 and TRBJ1-2; D ambiguous. The length of the CDR3 is 19 residues. Trimming removed 4 bases at V and 0 bases at J, with 24 bases between. The germline gives CDR1 LNHDA, CDR2 SQIVND (reference sequence). Here the CDR3 reads CASSTELYGPSPTNYGYTF. CDR3 DNA: TGTGCCAGTAGTACCGAGCTCTACGGGCCATCGCCAACTAACTATGGCTACACCTTC.

The chain links TRBV7-2 to TRBJ2-4, with D hard to call. Deletions cut 5 bases from V and 0 bases from J, with 11 bases between. The CDR3 has 15 residues. Germline CDR1 reads SGHTA; CDR2 reads FQGNSA. The CDR3 sequence is CASSPPGLAKNIQYF. In DNA form, the CDR3 reads TGTGCCAGCAGCCCTCCGGGCTTAGCCAAAAACATTCAGTACTTC. Full variable domain (outside the CDR3, taken from reference TRBV7-2 and TRBJ2-4): GAGVSQSPSNKVTEKGKDVELRCDPISGHTALYWYRQSLGQGLEFLIYFQGNSAPDKSGLPSDRFSAERTGGSVSTLTIQRTQQEDSAVYLCASSPPGLAKNIQYFGAGTRLSVL.

This chain connects TRBV13 to TRBJ2-2; the match to TRBD2 covers 10 bases. Germline V gene lookup returns CDR1 PRHDT and CDR2 FYEKMQ (reference sequence). V was clipped by 7 bases and J by 0 bases; unmatched bases: 2. The CDR3 runs to 15 residues. The CDR3 sequence is CASKLAGANTGELFF. CDR3 nucleotide sequence: TGTGCCAGCAAGCTAGCGGGGGCGAACACCGGGGAGCTGTTTTTT.

The V gene is TRBV19, the J gene TRBJ2-3; D possibly corresponds to TRBD1 (6 bases). The germline V and J ends were trimmed by 3 bases and 3 bases, with 16 bases remaining between them. This CDR3 has 16 amino acids. CDR1 and CDR2 (germline): LNHDA, SQIVND (reference sequence). The CDR3 is CASSMWGTTLTDTQYF. The DNA for the CDR3 is TGTGCCAGTAGTATGTGGGGGACAACCCTAACAGATACGCAGTATTTT.

The rearrangement joins TRBV2 to TRBJ2-3, with 10 bases fitting TRBD2. V shed 4 bases and J 6 bases; nucleotides not matched to a gene: 7. The CDR3 is 15 amino acids. Germline loops: CDR1 SNHLY, CDR2 FYNNEI. The CDR3 is CASSASGGARDTQYF. CDR3 DNA: TGTGCCAGCAGTGCCAGCGGGGGGGCCCGGGATACGCAGTATTTT.

The chain couples TRBV10-2 to TRBJ2-3, with D possibly being TRBD2 (6 bases). Trimming removed 6 bases at V and 4 bases at J, with 35 bases between. The length of the CDR3 is 21 residues. The germline CDR1 and CDR2 sequences are WSHSY and SAAADI. The CDR3 reads CASRPTSPASPRYFGADTQYF. The DNA for the CDR3 is TGCGCCAGCAGGCCGACTAGTCCCGCAAGCCCACGATATTTCGGCGCAGATACGCAGTATTTT.

J is TRBJ2-2 and V is TRBV6-6; weak D call: TRBD2 (6 bases). With 7 bases removed from V and 4 bases from J, the gap between germline ends came to 16 bases. Germline CDR1 reads MNHNY; CDR2 reads SVGAGI (reference sequence). The CDR3 is 15 residues long. DNA of the CDR3: TGTGCCAGCACCCAACGGCAGGGAGGCACCGGGGAGCTGTTTTTT. It codes for CASTQRQGGTGELFF.

The rearrangement uses TRBV7-9 and TRBJ2-1; weak D call: TRBD2 (6 bases). Trimming shortened V by 7 bases and J by 2 bases, and 18 bases separated the two germline ends. CDR1 is SEHNR, CDR2 FQNEAQ, per germline (reference sequence). This CDR3 comprises 16 residues. The CDR3 nucleotides read TGTGCCAGCAAGATGAGTTGGCTAGCGACCTACAATGAGCAGTTCTTC. Protein: CASKMSWLATYNEQFF.

J is TRBJ1-2 and V is TRBV15, with 9 bases that match TRBD1. V lost 2 bases, J lost 0 bases, and 4 bases stayed unmatched. The germline V gene encodes CDR1 LNHNV and CDR2 YYDKDF (reference sequence). CDR3 length: 16 residues. For the CDR3, the DNA is TGTGCCACCAGCAGACGCCGACAGGGGGCTAACTATGGCTACACCTTC. It is translated as CATSRRRQGANYGYTF.

The chain employs TRBV7-9 and TRBJ2-2; D uncertain. The CDR3 runs to 12 residues. Trimming pared 5 bases from V and 4 bases from J, leaving 5 bases between. Germline V gene data show CDR1 as SEHNR and CDR2 as FQNEAQ (reference sequence). CDR3 sequence: CASSASTGELFF. The CDR3 nucleotides are TGTGCCAGCAGCGCATCCACCGGGGAGCTGTTTTTT.

V and J are TRBV7-8 and TRBJ1-6; tentative D call: TRBD1 (6 bases). CDR1 and CDR2 from the germline V gene are SGHVS and FQNEAQ. This CDR3 has 14 amino acids. The ends were cut back, 10 bases at V and 7 bases at J, with 17 bases in the middle. Here the CDR3 DNA reads TGTGCCATCAAGCCTCGGCAGGGGAATTCACCCCTCCACTTT. Protein: CAIKPRQGNSPLHF.

This clone was counted only a few times. The V and J genes are TRBV14 and TRBJ2-3, with D tentatively TRBD2 (5 bases). The germline V and J ends were trimmed by 2 bases and 0 bases, with 12 bases remaining between them. The CDR3 contains 16 residues. Germline V gene sequence: CDR1 SGHDN, CDR2 FVKESK. CDR3 loop: CASSQQRYLSTDTQYF. CDR3 DNA: TGTGCCAGCAGCCAACAGCGGTACCTTAGCACAGATACGCAGTATTTT.

The chain employs TRBV6-1 and TRBJ1-2; D perhaps matches TRBD1 (5 bases). The V end lost 5 bases, the J end lost 4 bases, and 14 bases lay between the germline ends. From germline, CDR1 is MNHNS and CDR2 SASEGT. This CDR3 contains 14 residues. The CDR3 DNA is TGTGCCAGCAGTCTGCAGGGAAGGAGCTATGGCTACACCTTC. Residues: CASSLQGRSYGYTF.

The rearrangement uses TRBV5-4 and TRBJ1-1; D is undetermined. This CDR3 spans 15 amino acids. Trimming took off 0 bases at V and 4 bases at J, with 13 bases between the two ends. Germline V gene sequence: CDR1 SGHNT, CDR2 YYREEE (reference sequence). The CDR3 sequence is CASSLAGSLFTEAFF. As DNA, the CDR3 is TGTGCCAGCAGCTTGGCGGGATCTCTCTTCACTGAAGCTTTCTTT.

The rearrangement joins TRBV7-3 to TRBJ1-1, with 7 nucleotides matching TRBD1. The trim removed 5 bases at V and 3 bases at J, leaving 15 bases unmatched. The germline V gene encodes CDR1 SGHTA and CDR2 FQGTGA. This CDR3 region has 17 residues. CDR3: CASSRSAATTGDTEAFF. CDR3 nucleotide sequence: TGTGCCAGCAGCCGATCGGCGGCTACAACAGGGGACACTGAAGCTTTCTTT.

The rearrangement links TRBV4-2 to TRBJ1-5; tentative D call: TRBD1 (5 bases). The CDR3 has 15 amino acids. Germline V CDR1 and CDR2: LGHNA, YNFKEQ. Trimming removed 4 bases from V and 0 bases from J, with 10 bases in between. The CDR3 DNA reads TGTGCCAGCAGCCGAGACAGAGATAGCAATCAGCCCCAGCATTTT. Protein sequence: CASSRDRDSNQPQHF.

The rearrangement links TRBV9 to TRBJ2-5; no clear D. CDR3 length: 13 residues. The germline CDR1 and CDR2 sequences are SGDLS and YYNGEE. V gave up 4 bases and J gave up 5 bases, with 12 bases separating them. The CDR3 is CASSSTPVETQYF. CDR3 nucleotides: TGTGCCAGCAGCTCCACCCCGGTGGAGACCCAGTACTTC. Filled out from reference TRBV9 and TRBJ2-5, the complete variable domain reads DSGVTQTPKHLITATGQRVTLRCSPRSGDLSVYWYQQSLDQGLQFLIQYYNGEERAKGNILERFSAQQFPDLHSELNLSSLELGDSALYFCASSSTPVETQYFGPGTRLLVL.

The rearrangement joins TRBV10-3 to TRBJ1-1, with 9 bases lining up with TRBD1. From germline, CDR1 is ENHRY and CDR2 SYGVKD. The V and J ends lost 4 bases and 4 bases, in that order; junction bases with no gene match: 1. This CDR3 is built from 13 residues. The CDR3 protein is CAISGQGGTEAFF. CDR3 nucleotides: TGTGCCATCAGTGGACAGGGGGGCACTGAAGCTTTCTTT.

This chain uses TRBV6-5 with TRBJ1-1; D gene unclear. The germline V and J ends were trimmed by 2 bases and 2 bases, with 9 bases remaining between them. The CDR3 totals 14 residues. Germline CDR1 is MNHEY and CDR2 is SVGAGI. CDR3 protein: CASSYQSFNTEAFF. CDR3 nucleotide sequence: TGTGCCAGCAGTTACCAGAGCTTCAACACTGAAGCTTTCTTT.

This clone was counted once. The chain joins TRBV7-9 to TRBJ1-4, with D unclear. CDR3 size: 12 residues. CDR1 is SEHNR and CDR2 is FQNEAQ in the germline V gene (reference sequence). V lost 4 bases and J lost 9, with 9 bases in between. In DNA, the CDR3 is TGTGCCAGCAGCTCTGGGGAGAAAAAACTGTTTTTT. It encodes CASSSGEKKLFF.

The V and J genes are TRBV4-1 and TRBJ1-1; D call uncertain. CDR1 and CDR2 (germline): MGHRA, YSYEKL. This CDR3 contains 16 residues. Trimming stripped 5 bases from V and 3 bases from J, with 19 bases between. CDR3 nucleotide sequence: TGCGCCAGCAGCTACCGGGCCGACTCTATGTACACTGAAGCTTTCTTT. Translated, it gives CASSYRADSMYTEAFF.

V is TRBV2 and J is TRBJ2-2, with 7 bases lining up with TRBD1. CDR3 length equals 14 residues. CDR1 and CDR2 from the germline V gene are SNHLY and FYNNEI. J gave up 7 bases and V 6 bases, and 8 bases lay outside the gene matches. The DNA of the CDR3 is TGTGCCAGCAGCCCGACAGGGAGAGTCGGGGAGCTGTTTTTT. This translates into CASSPTGRVGELFF.

V gene TRBV6-1 combines with J gene TRBJ2-3, with D perhaps given as TRBD1 or TRBD2 (6 bases each). The CDR3 loop spans 13 amino acids. The V end lost 8 bases, the J end lost 6 bases, and 15 bases lay between the germline ends. Germline V gene data show CDR1 as MNHNS and CDR2 as SASEGT. The CDR3 is CASYRQGRDTQYF. The CDR3 DNA is TGTGCCAGCTACCGGCAGGGGAGGGATACGCAGTATTTT.

The CDR3 DNA follows: TGTGCCAGCAGCTCGGGACAGATTAACCACGAGCAGTACTTC. Amino acid sequence: CASSSGQINHEQYF. The rearrangement joins TRBV7-9 to TRBJ2-7; 7 positions match TRBD1. Germline assignment: CDR1 SEHNR and CDR2 FQNEAQ (reference sequence). CDR3 length equals 14 residues. Trimming removed 4 bases from V and 5 bases from J; junction bases left unmatched: 8.

This clone was counted between two and nine times. This chain links TRBV19 with TRBJ1-1; D might be TRBD1 (6 bases). From germline, CDR1 is LNHDA and CDR2 SQIVND (reference sequence). The V end was cut by 6 bases, the J end by 5 bases, with 13 bases between. The CDR3 length is 13 residues. CDR3 nucleotides: TGTGCCAGTAGAAGACAGGAGAGGACTGAAGCTTTCTTT. As protein: CASRRQERTEAFF.

The rearrangement joins TRBV11-2 to TRBJ2-3, with D possibly TRBD2 on 7 matching bases. The CDR3 length is 15 residues. Between the trimmed V and J ends, which lost 7 bases and 3 bases, there was a span of 17 bases. Germline V gene sequence: CDR1 SGHAT, CDR2 FQNNGV. CDR3 nucleotides: TGTGCCAGCACCAGGCGGGGGCGTCTAACAGATACGCAGTATTTT. Its protein product is CASTRRGRLTDTQYF.

V usage is TRBV7-2 and J usage is TRBJ1-6, with D perhaps matching TRBD1 (5 bases). CDR3 length: 15 amino acids. The germline V gene has CDR1 SGHTA and CDR2 FQGNSA. Trimming shortened V by 5 bases and J by 7 bases, and 15 bases separated the two germline ends. The CDR3 sequence: CASSTRQSNNSPLHF. CDR3 DNA: TGTGCCAGCAGCACCAGACAGAGCAACAATTCACCCCTCCACTTT.

The CDR3 spells CASSLTGTGSEKLFF. CDR3 bases: TGCGCCAGCAGCTTGACCGGGACAGGGAGTGAAAAACTGTTTTTT. This chain links TRBV5-1 with TRBJ1-4, with 9 nucleotides matching TRBD1. V gave up 1 base and J gave up 7 bases; unmatched junction bases: 5. The CDR3 contains 15 residues. Germline V CDR1 and CDR2: SGHRS, YFSETQ.

The rearrangement links TRBV7-3 to TRBJ2-1, with 11 bases fitting TRBD2. Trimming took 2 bases from V and 8 from J; bases not matched to a gene: 2. This CDR3 has 14 residues. The germline V gene encodes CDR1 SGHTA and CDR2 FQGTGA. The CDR3 sequence is CASSLGLAGDEQFF. The CDR3 DNA sequence: TGTGCCAGCAGCTTAGGACTAGCGGGCGATGAGCAGTTCTTC.

The chain has TRBV4-3 and TRBJ2-7; possibly TRBD2 for D (5 bases). CDR3 length equals 17 residues. V was clipped by 2 bases and J by 2 bases, with 19 bases between them. The germline V gene has CDR1 LGHNA and CDR2 YSLEER. CDR3 loop: CASSQTTLLGKAYEQYF. For the CDR3, the DNA is TGCGCCAGCAGCCAAACCACCCTACTAGGAAAGGCCTACGAGCAGTACTTC.